These T cell receptor beta chains were read from a single sample in a study of memory CD4+ T cells and cytomegalovirus serostatus. The method was immunoSEQ multiplex PCR; TCRdb's version includes in-frame clones alone and lacks a portion of them. The table records tens of thousands of clones, 70% to 80% of them present only once. Sequencing was performed on memory CD4+ T cells from blood. These receptors were obtained from an adult in good health and CMV-seronegative. The CDR3 runs from the conserved cysteine through the conserved F or W. A D gene is named only where the DNA matches it firmly. Clone size is given for some rows only: seen once, a few or many times, or a class if the clone is expanded.

NA	TRBJ2-6	TRBV19	NA	TGTGCCAGTAGTTTCAGGGCCTCCGGGGCCAACGTCCTGACTTTC	CASSFRASGANVLTF
NA	TRBJ1-1	TRBV11-3	NA	TGTGCCAGCAGCTCCCGGACAGCTAACACTGAAGCTTTCTTT	CASSSRTANTEAFF
NA	TRBJ2-3	TRBV2	NA	TGTGCCAGCAACGACTTCGCAGATACGCAGTATTTT	CASNDFADTQYF
NA	TRBJ2-3	TRBV7-2	NA	TGTGCCAGCAGCTACGGTCCCGGAGATACGCAGTATTTT	CASSYGPGDTQYF
NA	TRBJ2-7	TRBV6-5	NA	TGTGCCAGCAGAAAAGGGCGGAATCTCTACGAGCAGTACTTC	CASRKGRNLYEQYF
NA	TRBJ2-3	TRBV5-1	NA	TGCGCCAGCAGCTCCCAAGAGCGAGGAGTCAGCACAGATACGCAGTATTTT	CASSSQERGVSTDTQYF
TRBD1	TRBJ2-4	TRBV2	NA	TGTGCCAGCAGTGAAGGACAGGGGGCGAGGAACATTCAGTACTTC	CASSEGQGARNIQYF
NA	TRBJ2-5	TRBV11-1	NA	TGTGCCAGCAGCCAACTAACAGGGTCACGAAACCAAGAGACCCAGTACTTC	CASSQLTGSRNQETQYF
NA	TRBJ2-2	TRBV5-4	NA	TGTGCCAGCAGCTTGGAGGGACTGTCCACCGGGGAGCTGTTTTTT	CASSLEGLSTGELFF
TRBD1	TRBJ1-2	TRBV7-2	few	TGTGCCAGCAGCCCGGGACAGGCTAACTATGGCTACACCTTC	CASSPGQANYGYTF
TRBD2	TRBJ2-1	TRBV18	NA	TGTGCCAGCTCACCGAGCGGGGTTTACAATGAGCAGTTCTTC	CASSPSGVYNEQFF
TRBD1	TRBJ1-1	TRBV13	NA	TGTGCCAGCAGCCGAGGACAGGGGAACACTGAAGCTTTCTTT	CASSRGQGNTEAFF
TRBD1	TRBJ2-7	TRBV19	NA	TGTGCCAGTAGTATGAAGGACAGGGGCTTCGAGCAGTACTTC	CASSMKDRGFEQYF
NA	TRBJ1-3	TRBV6-5	NA	TGTGCCAGCAGTTACCGGGGATCCGGAAACACCATATATTTT	CASSYRGSGNTIYF
NA	TRBJ2-7	TRBV30	NA	TGTGCCGGGAAACTGAGGGGCTCCTACGAGCAGTACTTC	CAGKLRGSYEQYF
NA	TRBJ1-1	TRBV30	few	TGTGCCTGGGTGGGCCTTGGCAGTGAAGCTTTCTTT	CAWVGLGSEAFF
NA	TRBJ1-2	TRBV6-6	NA	TGTGCCAGCAGGCACAGTGGGGGAATTAACTATGGCTACACCTTC	CASRHSGGINYGYTF
NA	TRBJ2-2	TRBV5-1	NA	TGCGCCAGCAGCTTGGTAGCAGCAAAGAACACCGGGGAGCTGTTTTTT	CASSLVAAKNTGELFF
TRBD1	TRBJ1-1	TRBV7-6	NA	TGTGCCAGCAGCTTATTGGGGACAGGGAACACTGAAGCTTTCTTT	CASSLLGTGNTEAFF
NA	TRBJ1-2	TRBV9	NA	TGTGCCAGCAGCGACAGGCGATCCGGGGGCTACACCTTC	CASSDRRSGGYTF
TRBD2	TRBJ2-1	TRBV7-2	NA	TGTGCCAGCAGTCCTGCCGGGACTAGCGGCTACAATGAGCAGTTCTTC	CASSPAGTSGYNEQFF
NA	TRBJ2-1	TRBV15	NA	TGTGCCACCAGCAAAACGGGACGGAACAATGAGCAGTTCTTC	CATSKTGRNNEQFF
TRBD1	TRBJ1-4	TRBV12-5	once	TGTGCTAGTGGTTCCGGACAGGGGTTTAATGAAAAACTGTTTTTT	CASGSGQGFNEKLFF
TRBD2	TRBJ2-5	TRBV7-2	NA	TGTGCCAGCAGTTCCCGGACGGTAGCGGGAGGGAGGCGCGGAGAGACCCAGTACTTC	CASSSRTVAGGRRGETQYF
NA	TRBJ1-5	TRBV9	NA	TGTGCCAGCAGCAGGGGCAGGGACAATCAGCCCCAGCATTTT	CASSRGRDNQPQHF
TRBD1	TRBJ2-7	TRBV11-3	NA	TGTGCCAGCAGCCAGGGGGACTCCTACGAGCAGTACTTC	CASSQGDSYEQYF
NA	TRBJ1-1	TRBV28	few	TGTGCCAGCAGTTATAGTAAGAACACTGAAGCTTTCTTT	CASSYSKNTEAFF
TRBD2	TRBJ2-7	TRBV2	NA	TGTGCCAGCAACCGGCGGGAGGGCTCCGAGCAGTACTTC	CASNRREGSEQYF
NA	TRBJ1-5	TRBV11-2	few	TGTGCCAGCAGCCGAGATGAGCTTCAGCCCCAGCATTTT	CASSRDELQPQHF
TRBD1	TRBJ2-2	TRBV14	NA	TGTGCCAGCAGCCAAGTATTTGGTGGACAGGGGGTCCCCGGGGAGCTGTTTTTT	CASSQVFGGQGVPGELFF
TRBD2	TRBJ2-1	TRBV9	few	TGTGCCAGCAGCGTAGCCACAAGCGGGAGTGGGGACAATGAGCAGTTCTTC	CASSVATSGSGDNEQFF
NA	TRBJ1-2	TRBV5-6	few	TGTGCCAGCATCGACAGCTCTAACTATGGCTACACCTTC	CASIDSSNYGYTF
TRBD1	TRBJ2-7	TRBV11-3	NA	TGTGCCAGCAGCTTACTGGGGACAGGTTCTGCCTACGAGCAGTACTTC	CASSLLGTGSAYEQYF
NA	TRBJ2-6	TRBV2	NA	TGTGCCAGCAGTCTGGGCTCTGGGGCCAACGTCCTGACTTTC	CASSLGSGANVLTF
TRBD2	TRBJ2-7	TRBV9	NA	TGTGCCAGCAGCGGGGGACTAGCGGGATACGAGCAGTACTTC	CASSGGLAGYEQYF